This TCR beta chain emerged from a study of blood T cells in healthy people across ages. The sample holds many counts of this clonotype. Its antigen is not known. Through a sample-barcoded 5' primer and a J-beta primer mix, a second PCR was run for about 6 to 11 cycles. At least 3 million CDR3-containing paired-end reads were obtained per sample. TCRdb reprocessed the 5' RACE reads via MiXCR and lists one record per CDR3 protein. Found here are approximately 800,000 distinct CDR3 sequences, roughly 46% of them singletons; the top ten hold around 18%. Findings and limits, study-wide: Long-lived donors exceeded aged donors in naive CD4+ cells and diversity.

Looked up from germline, CDR1 is SGHTA and CDR2 is FQGNSA. The CDR3 spans 15 residues. V was pared by 1 base and J by 2 bases, with 5 bases of the junction left unmatched. This clonotype was sampled from a man older than 75 in good health. The sequencing input was blood. The chain combines TRBV7-2 with TRBJ2-7; 7 nucleotides line up with TRBD2. The CDR3 is CASSLGSGDTYEQYF. In DNA, the CDR3 is TGTGCCAGCAGCTTAGGGAGCGGGGATACCTACGAGCAGTACTTC.